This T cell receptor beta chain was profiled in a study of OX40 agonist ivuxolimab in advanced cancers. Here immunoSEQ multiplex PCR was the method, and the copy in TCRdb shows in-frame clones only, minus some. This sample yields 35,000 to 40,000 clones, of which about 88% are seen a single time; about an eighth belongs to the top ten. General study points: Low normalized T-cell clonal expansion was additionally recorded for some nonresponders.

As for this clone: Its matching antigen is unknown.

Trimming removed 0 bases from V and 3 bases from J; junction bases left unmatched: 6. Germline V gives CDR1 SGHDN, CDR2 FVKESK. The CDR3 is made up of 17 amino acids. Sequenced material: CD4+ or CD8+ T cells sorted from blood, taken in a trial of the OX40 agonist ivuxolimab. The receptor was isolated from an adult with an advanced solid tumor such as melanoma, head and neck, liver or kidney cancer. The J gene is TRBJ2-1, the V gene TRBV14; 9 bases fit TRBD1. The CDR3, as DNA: TGTGCCAGCAGCCAAGATCTAAACAGGGGGCTCTACAATGAGCAGTTCTTC. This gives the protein CASSQDLNRGLYNEQFF.